The 6 T cell receptor beta chains below were found in one sample sequenced in a study of identical twins. Each CDR3 protein gets one entry after TCRdb re-called the 5' RACE reads with MiXCR. The data show about 890,000 distinct CDR3 sequences, about 12% seen once. Separately, the same data were catalogued under a study of yellow fever vaccine responses in identical twins.

Specimen: PBMCs. Every receptor here comes from a woman aged 18-30 years in good health.

The chain joins TRBV6-1 to TRBJ2-6; D not resolved. Germline values: CDR1 MNHNS, CDR2 SASEGT. Trimming removed 6 bases from V and 3 bases from J, with 9 bases in between. This CDR3 spans 14 amino acids. CDR3 region: CASSAQVGANVLTF. Written as DNA, the CDR3 is TGTGCCAGCAGCGCGCAGGTTGGGGCCAACGTCCTGACTTTC.

This clonotype was counted a few times. V gene TRBV20-1 combines with J gene TRBJ2-7; D is possibly TRBD1 or TRBD2 (6 bases each). CDR3 length: 13 residues. CDR1 and CDR2 from the germline V gene are DFQATT and SNEGSKA (reference sequence). Trimming took 6 bases from V and 3 from J, leaving 15 bases between them. CDR3 region: CSAQGRPRYEQYV. In DNA form, the CDR3 reads TGCAGTGCCCAGGGGAGGCCTCGCTACGAGCAGTACGTC.

This clonotype appeared many times. V and J are TRBV5-5 and TRBJ2-1, with D perhaps assigned TRBD1 or TRBD2 (5 bases each). Germline V gene lookup returns CDR1 SGHKS and CDR2 YYEKEE (reference sequence). CDR3 length: 16 amino acids. V was cut by 3 bases and J by 0 bases, with 13 bases left in between. CDR3 region: CASSSEDGASYNEQFF. CDR3 bases: TGTGCCAGCAGCTCAGAGGACGGGGCCTCCTACAATGAGCAGTTCTTC.

This clonotype was detected many times. J is TRBJ2-3 and V is TRBV7-8, with TRBD1 as a possible D gene (5 bases). V lost 4 bases and J 5 bases, leaving 7 bases between the germline ends. The germline gives CDR1 SGHVS, CDR2 FQNEAQ. The CDR3 loop spans 12 amino acids. In nucleotides, the CDR3 is TGTGCCAGCAGCTATAGGGGAGATACGCAGTATTTT. This codes for CASSYRGDTQYF.

The chain employs TRBV27 and TRBJ2-1; D is perhaps TRBD2 (6 bases). Germline V gene lookup returns CDR1 MNHEY and CDR2 SMNVEV (reference sequence). With 5 bases removed from V and 5 bases from J, the gap between germline ends came to 13 bases. This CDR3 is 14 amino acids long. The CDR3 DNA follows: TGTGCCAGCAGTGCGGGTAGCGGAAACAATGAGCAGTTCTTC. Its translation is CASSAGSGNNEQFF.

This clonotype was recorded a few times. The chain uses TRBV10-3 and TRBJ2-2; no firm D call. The CDR3 has 16 amino acids. Germline V lookup: CDR1 ENHRY, CDR2 SYGVKD. V lost 11 bases and J lost 4, with 23 bases in between. CDR3 bases: TGTGCCTCGAGGCTAGGGTACGGGCCGGGCACCGGGGAGCTGTTTTTT. Protein product: CASRLGYGPGTGELFF.